This TCR beta chain was identified in a study of cytomegalovirus exposure and HLA in healthy donors. For the study at large: Drawn from HLA-typed donors, roughly 87 million unique TCRs were held in an early data release.

Trimming pared 1 base from V and 6 bases from J, leaving 16 bases between. CDR1 is SGHAT and CDR2 is FQDESV in the germline V gene (reference sequence). CDR3 length: 15 residues. The PCR made use of 60 Vbeta and 13 Jbeta primers. The data were produced by immunoSEQ multiplex PCR, yet TCRdb's version contains in-frame clones alone and is incomplete. This table holds 200,000 or so clones, roughly four fifths found once. Findings of the study overall: In a later analysis, CMV-associated beta chains were mostly HLA-associated, it appeared. Sequencing had likely introduced a cluster of highly shared sequence variants as an artifact. In a later analysis, TCR beta V- and J-gene trimming showed a link to a missense DCLRE1C variant.

This clone was counted between two and nine times. Its specificity is not known. Material for sequencing was PBMCs. The rearrangement uses TRBV11-1 and TRBJ2-7; possible D gene TRBD2, 5 bases. The clonotype was recovered from a boy aged 2 to 10 in good health and CMV-seronegative. The CDR3 region has the DNA TGTGCCAGCAGCTTAGGGGCTAGCCGGTCGGGCGAGCAGTACTTC. Amino acid sequence: CASSLGASRSGEQYF.